A single sample gave rise to the 30 T cell receptor beta chains below, sequenced in a study of T cell repertoires in cytomegalovirus infection. TCRdb re-analysed the reads in MiXCR, keeping a single row per CDR3 protein. This table holds roughly 350,000 distinct CDR3 sequences, approximately 35% found once. The antigens these receptors bind are not known. The sample here was cultured PBMCs, taken from culture after CMV antigen stimulation. Receptor source: a human donor in good health (CMV status not recorded). Some clones in this sample may be carry-over from other donors' samples.

This clonotype was detected many times. This rearrangement joins TRBV7-8 to TRBJ2-3; 9 bases agree with TRBD1. Germline V CDR1 and CDR2: SGHVS, FQNEAQ. V was pared by 5 bases and J by 7 bases, with 31 bases of the junction left unmatched. The CDR3 contains 22 residues. The CDR3: CASSVTRGPGQGSTRLPHTQYF. The CDR3 nucleotides are TGTGCCAGCAGCGTTACCCGGGGCCCAGGACAGGGGTCGACAAGGCTTCCCCATACGCAGTATTTT.

V and J are TRBV2 and TRBJ2-7; D gene ambiguous. This CDR3 region has 16 residues. V was shortened by 1 base and J by 0 bases, with 13 bases between the two germline ends. Germline V gene lookup returns CDR1 SNHLY and CDR2 FYNNEI. The CDR3 bases are TGTGCCAGCAGTGAAGATATGTCCTCCAGCTCCTACGAGCAGTACTTC. Translation gives CASSEDMSSSSYEQYF.

The chain couples TRBV7-2 to TRBJ2-7; TRBD1 is a possible D gene (5 bases). This CDR3 is built from 15 residues. V was cut by 1 base and J by 0 bases, with 10 bases left in between. CDR1 is SGHTA, CDR2 FQGNSA, per germline. The DNA of the CDR3 is TGTGCCAGCAGCTTAGGACAGTCTTTCTCCTACGAGCAGTACTTC. It is translated as CASSLGQSFSYEQYF.

The gene calls are TRBV6-6 and TRBJ1-2, with 8 bases that match TRBD1. The CDR3 is 17 residues long. V lost 5 bases and J lost 4; bases outside the gene matches: 15. Germline CDR1 MNHNY, CDR2 SVGAGI (reference sequence). The CDR3 nucleotides read TGTGCCAGCAGTGTCTCAGGGACAGGTCTTGGGGGCTATGGCTACACCTTC. Encoded protein: CASSVSGTGLGGYGYTF.

This clonotype has a count of ten or more. V gene TRBV2 combines with J gene TRBJ2-4, with D tentatively TRBD2 (5 bases). V was pared by 6 bases and J by 9 bases, with 15 bases between. Germline CDR1 and CDR2: SNHLY and FYNNEI. This CDR3 has 13 amino acids. This CDR3 is CASSGTSTGIQYF. In DNA form, the CDR3 reads TGTGCCAGCAGCGGTACTAGTACCGGCATTCAGTACTTC.

The chain recombines TRBV12-3 or TRBV12-4 with TRBJ1-1, with D unclear. Trimming left V 1 base short and J 11 bases short, with 14 bases between. The CDR3 is 13 residues long. CDR3 bases: TGTGCCAGCAGTTTAGGAACAGTCGTCGACGCTTTCTTT. Translated: CASSLGTVVDAFF.

This chain links TRBV7-6 with TRBJ2-1; D unresolved. Germline V gives CDR1 SGHVS, CDR2 FNYEAQ. Trimming cost V 5 bases and J 0 bases, with 14 bases left between them. The CDR3 contains 16 residues. The CDR3 sequence: CASSPPQRNSYNEQFF. CDR3 coding DNA: TGTGCCAGCAGCCCTCCCCAGCGAAACTCCTACAATGAGCAGTTCTTC.

This clonotype has ten or more counts. The V and J genes are TRBV5-1 and TRBJ1-1; the D is unclear. Germline loops: CDR1 SGHRS, CDR2 YFSETQ. This CDR3 comprises 15 residues. Trimming took 0 bases from V and 4 from J, leaving 13 bases between them. The DNA of the CDR3 is TGCGCCAGCAGCTTGGAGGCGGGTCGGGGCACTGAAGCTTTCTTT. Amino acid sequence: CASSLEAGRGTEAFF.

This clonotype came up a few times. The DNA for the CDR3 is TGTGCCACCAGTGACCGGACAGGGCGCTATGGCTACACCTTC. Its translation is CATSDRTGRYGYTF. The rearrangement links TRBV24-1 to TRBJ1-2; TRBD1 matches 8 bases. The length of the CDR3 is 14 residues. The V segment lost 4 bases and the J segment 4 bases; nucleotides outside the gene matches: 4. CDR1 KGHDR and CDR2 SFDVKD come from the germline V gene.

J is TRBJ2-3 and V is TRBV9; D tentatively reads TRBD1 or TRBD2 (6 bases each). V lost 2 bases to trimming and J lost 0 bases, with 16 bases between them. The CDR3 covers 17 residues. Per the germline V gene, CDR1 is SGDLS and CDR2 is YYNGEE. The CDR3 nucleotides are TGTGCCAGCAGCGTGGGGGGCTCAGGACCAAGCACAGATACGCAGTATTTT. Translation: CASSVGGSGPSTDTQYF. Full variable domain (rest looked up from reference TRBV9 and TRBJ2-3): DSGVTQTPKHLITATGQRVTLRCSPRSGDLSVYWYQQSLDQGLQFLIQYYNGEERAKGNILERFSAQQFPDLHSELNLSSLELGDSALYFCASSVGGSGPSTDTQYFGPGTRLTVL.

This chain connects TRBV6-2 or TRBV6-3 to TRBJ2-2, with D maybe TRBD1 (5 bases). Germline V gives CDR1 MNHEY, CDR2 SVGEGT. The V end lost 6 bases, the J end lost 6 bases, and 14 bases lay between the germline ends. This CDR3 is built from 14 residues. The CDR3 spells CASSIPGPPGELFF. CDR3 sequence (DNA): TGTGCCAGCAGCATACCAGGGCCCCCCGGGGAGCTGTTTTTT.

V is TRBV18 and J is TRBJ1-1, with D unclear. Germline loops: CDR1 KGHSH, CDR2 LQKENI. Trimming cost V 0 bases and J 1 base, with 9 bases left between them. The CDR3 is 15 residues long. The CDR3 region is CASSPPSLQNTEAFF. The DNA for the CDR3 is TGTGCCAGCTCACCACCTTCCCTTCAGAACACTGAAGCTTTCTTT.

This chain joins TRBV27 and TRBJ2-1; no firm D call. The CDR3 is made up of 13 amino acids. CDR1 MNHEY and CDR2 SMNVEV come from the germline V gene (reference sequence). V was trimmed by 7 bases and J by 2 bases, leaving 9 bases between them. The CDR3, as DNA: TGTGCCAGCAAAAAGGATACCTACAATGAGCAGTTCTTC. Encoded protein: CASKKDTYNEQFF.

V usage is TRBV20-1 and J usage is TRBJ2-5; the D gene is possibly TRBD2 (5 bases). The CDR3 length is 13 residues. Germline V CDR1 and CDR2: DFQATT, SNEGSKA (reference sequence). The V end lost 5 bases, the J end lost 5 bases, and 15 bases lay between the germline ends. CDR3 sequence: CSAEGPLQETQYF. For the CDR3, the DNA is TGCAGTGCTGAGGGCCCACTCCAGGAGACCCAGTACTTC.

This clonotype was counted many times. V and J are TRBV4-2 and TRBJ2-1, with TRBD1 matching over 9 bases. The germline CDR1 and CDR2 sequences are LGHNA and YNFKEQ. The V gene end was trimmed by 6 bases and the J gene end by 9 bases; junction bases not matched to a gene: 15. The CDR3 is made up of 16 amino acids. The CDR3 DNA sequence: TGTGCCAGCAGTCAAAATCCGGGACAGGGAGTAGGTGAGCAGTTCTTC. Amino acids: CASSQNPGQGVGEQFF.

This clonotype showed up many times. The rearrangement links TRBV7-6 to TRBJ1-6; no clear D. Germline V gene lookup returns CDR1 SGHVS and CDR2 FNYEAQ. The CDR3 sequence is 14 residues long. V gave up 2 bases and J gave up 3 bases, with 5 bases separating them. The CDR3 spells CASSLKGYNSPLHF. In DNA, the CDR3 is TGTGCCAGCAGCTTAAAGGGCTATAATTCACCCCTCCACTTT. Based on the CDR3 plus reference TRBV7-6 and TRBJ1-6, the full variable domain is GAGVSQSPRYKVTKRGQDVALRCDPISGHVSLYWYRQALGQGPEFLTYFNYEAQQDKSGLPNDRFSAERPEGSISTLTIQRTEQRDSAMYRCASSLKGYNSPLHFGNGTRLTVT.

This clonotype came up a few times. This chain uses TRBV12-3 or TRBV12-4 with TRBJ1-5; D is unclear. The germline V and J ends were trimmed by 3 bases and 4 bases, with 7 bases remaining between them. The CDR3 extends over 13 amino acids. Written as DNA, the CDR3 is TGTGCCAGCAGTTTTGGTTGGAATCAGCCCCAGCATTTT. It specifies CASSFGWNQPQHF.

This clonotype was recorded once. The chain joins TRBV2 to TRBJ1-6; no definite D call. The CDR3 consists of 16 residues. V was cut by 4 bases and J by 0 bases, with 10 bases left in between. Looked up from germline, CDR1 is SNHLY and CDR2 is FYNNEI. The CDR3 sequence is CASSVTRGSYNSPLHF. The CDR3 DNA sequence: TGTGCCAGCAGTGTAACCCGGGGCTCCTATAATTCACCCCTCCACTTT.

V is TRBV6-6 and J is TRBJ1-3; 9 bases agree with TRBD1. V lost 2 bases to trimming and J lost 0 bases; unmatched junction nucleotides: 14. CDR1 and CDR2 from the germline V gene are MNHNY and SVGAGI (reference sequence). The CDR3 has 20 amino acids. Here the CDR3 DNA reads TGTGCCAGCAGTTACCAAGCCGGGACAGGGTACGGGGACTCTGGAAACACCATATATTTT. The encoded protein is CASSYQAGTGYGDSGNTIYF.

The chain combines TRBV12-3 or TRBV12-4 with TRBJ1-1; D remains ambiguous. The CDR3 is 13 amino acids. V was cut by 8 bases and J by 3 bases, with 13 bases left in between. The CDR3 protein is CASEPGGYTEAFF. The CDR3 DNA reads TGTGCCAGCGAACCAGGAGGTTACACTGAAGCTTTCTTT.

V is TRBV7-9 and J is TRBJ2-1; D is undetermined. The CDR3 loop spans 12 amino acids. Germline CDR1 reads SEHNR; CDR2 reads FQNEAQ (reference sequence). V was trimmed by 5 bases and J by 12 bases, leaving 14 bases between them. Here the CDR3 DNA reads TGTGCCAGCAGCCCTCAGGTCCAAGTGCAGTTCTTC. The encoded protein is CASSPQVQVQFF.

V gene TRBV20-1 combines with J gene TRBJ1-1; D gene ambiguous. The V and J ends lost 1 base and 4 bases respectively, with 7 bases between them. CDR1 is DFQATT and CDR2 is SNEGSKA in the germline V gene (reference sequence). The CDR3 consists of 12 residues. The CDR3 here is CSARAGSTEAFF. CDR3 DNA: TGCAGTGCTAGAGCGGGGAGCACTGAAGCTTTCTTT.

This clonotype has at least ten counts. V gene TRBV7-8 combines with J gene TRBJ1-2; 10 bases agree with TRBD1. The CDR3 extends over 14 amino acids. V shed 7 bases and J 7 bases; nucleotides not matched to a gene: 9. CDR1 is SGHVS and CDR2 is FQNEAQ in the germline V gene. CDR3 bases: TGTGCCAGCACCAAGGGACAGGGGACTTTTGGCTACACCTTC. Protein sequence: CASTKGQGTFGYTF.

This chain connects TRBV5-1 to TRBJ1-5; TRBD1 is a possible D gene (6 bases). Trimming removed 1 base at V and 1 base at J, with 9 bases between. Germline-derived CDR1 and CDR2 are SGHRS and YFSETQ. The CDR3 loop spans 15 amino acids. CDR3 DNA sequence: TGCGCCAGCAGCTTGACGGGACAAAGCAATCAGCCCCAGCATTTT. Its translation: CASSLTGQSNQPQHF.

In this sample, this clonotype turned up many times. The V and J genes are TRBV11-2 and TRBJ2-5, with 9 bases that match TRBD2. Germline CDR1 SGHAT, CDR2 FQNNGV. V shed 6 bases, J shed 5 bases, and the junction held 13 bases outside the gene matches. The CDR3 extends over 16 amino acids. The CDR3 region has the DNA TGTGCCAGCAGGTCGAACCCGGGACTAGCAAGTGAGACCCAGTACTTC. As protein: CASRSNPGLASETQYF.

This clonotype was counted many times. The V call is TRBV7-2, the J call TRBJ1-5; perhaps TRBD1 as D (5 bases). CDR1 SGHTA and CDR2 FQGNSA come from the germline V gene. The CDR3 runs to 16 residues. V lost 5 bases and J 6 bases, leaving 20 bases between the germline ends. DNA for the CDR3: TGTGCCAGCAGCCTACACAGCACGGAAAGGGGTCAGCCCCAGCATTTT. It encodes CASSLHSTERGQPQHF.

This clonotype was seen ten or more times. The chain combines TRBV19 with TRBJ2-1, with D possibly being TRBD2 (6 bases). The CDR3 is 13 residues long. CDR1 and CDR2 (germline): LNHDA, SQIVND (reference sequence). V gave up 5 bases and J gave up 4 bases, with 9 bases separating them. The CDR3 loop is CASSRLVYNEQFF. The CDR3 coding sequence is TGTGCCAGTAGTCGACTAGTATACAATGAGCAGTTCTTC. The full variable domain, with the rest looked up from reference TRBV19 and TRBJ2-1, is DGGITQSPKYLFRKEGQNVTLSCEQNLNHDAMYWYRQDPGQGLRLIYYSQIVNDFQKGDIAEGYSVSREKKESFPLTVTSAQKNPTAFYLCASSRLVYNEQFFGPGTRLTVL.

This clonotype has more than one count but fewer than ten. The chain links TRBV7-8 to TRBJ2-7; maybe TRBD2 (6 bases). V dropped 5 bases and J dropped 0 bases, with 14 bases sitting between them. Germline CDR1 is SGHVS and CDR2 is FQNEAQ. The CDR3 runs 15 residues. CDR3: CASSPRGPTSYEQYF. For the CDR3, the DNA is TGTGCCAGCAGCCCGCGGGGTCCTACCTCCTACGAGCAGTACTTC.

This clonotype was found a few times. The V and J genes are TRBV12-3 or TRBV12-4 and TRBJ2-3, with D perhaps matching TRBD2 (6 bases). This CDR3 region has 16 residues. Trimming took off 6 bases at V and 2 bases at J, with 18 bases between the two ends. The DNA of the CDR3 is TGTGCCAGCAGGGACTTTAGCGGAATTCCCACAGATACGCAGTATTTT. The encoded protein is CASRDFSGIPTDTQYF.

The sample holds a few counts of this clonotype. This chain links TRBV7-8 with TRBJ1-3; D is perhaps TRBD1 (5 bases). This CDR3 has 16 amino acids. Germline assignment: CDR1 SGHVS and CDR2 FQNEAQ. The V and J ends lost 5 bases and 0 bases respectively, with 14 bases between them. The CDR3 DNA follows: TGTGCCAGCAGCGTAAACAGGTTCCGCTCTGGAAACACCATATATTTT. Residues: CASSVNRFRSGNTIYF. Based on the CDR3 plus reference TRBV7-8 and TRBJ1-3, the full variable domain is GAGVSQSPRYKVAKRGQDVALRCDPISGHVSLFWYQQALGQGPEFLTYFQNEAQLDKSGLPSDRFFAERPEGSVSTLKIQRTQQEDSAVYLCASSVNRFRSGNTIYFGEGSWLTVV.